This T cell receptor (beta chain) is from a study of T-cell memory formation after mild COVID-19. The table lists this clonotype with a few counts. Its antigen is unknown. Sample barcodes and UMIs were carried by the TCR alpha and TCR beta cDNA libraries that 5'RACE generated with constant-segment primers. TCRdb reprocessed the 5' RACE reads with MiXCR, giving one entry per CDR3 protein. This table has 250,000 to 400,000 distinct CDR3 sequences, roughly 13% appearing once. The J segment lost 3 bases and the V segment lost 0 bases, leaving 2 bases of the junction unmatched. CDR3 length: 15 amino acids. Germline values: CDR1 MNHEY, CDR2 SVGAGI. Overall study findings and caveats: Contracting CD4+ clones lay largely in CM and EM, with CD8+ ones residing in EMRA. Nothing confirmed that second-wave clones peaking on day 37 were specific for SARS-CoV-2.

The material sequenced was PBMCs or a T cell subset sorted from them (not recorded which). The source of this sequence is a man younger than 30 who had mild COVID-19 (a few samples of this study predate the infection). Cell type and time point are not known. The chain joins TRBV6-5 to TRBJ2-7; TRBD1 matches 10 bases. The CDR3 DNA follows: TGTGCCAGCAGTTACTCGGACAGGGGGGACTACGAGCAGTACTTC. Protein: CASSYSDRGDYEQYF.